This T cell receptor (beta chain) was recovered during a study of Graves' ophthalmopathy and Graves' hyperthyroidism. Study results and caveats: The model predicted progression of ophthalmopathy with a sensitivity of more than 60%, and its specificity was about 72%.

This clonotype was detected ten times or more. Its target is not known. The diagnosis combined clinical symptoms, thyroxine, TRAb, thyroid ultrasound and orbital computed tomography scans. RNA transcripts served as template for amplifying TCR beta CDR3 sequences. Scientists carried out first-round RT-PCR using HTBI primers and then a second-round multiplex PCR. MiXCR, applied by TCRdb to the multiplex PCR reads, yields one record per CDR3 protein. The sample shows more than 1,000,000 distinct CDR3 sequences, 35% to 45% of them seen only once. From germline, CDR1 is SGHTA and CDR2 FQGNSA. The V gene lost 2 bases and the J gene lost 6 bases, with 14 bases spanning the gap. The CDR3 consists of 14 residues.

The genes are TRBV7-2 and TRBJ2-7; the D call may be TRBD1 or TRBD2 (5 bases each). This clonotype was sampled from an adult man with Graves' hyperthyroidism. The sample consisted of peripheral blood or thyroid tissue (not recorded which). CDR3 bases: TGTGCCAGCAGCTTATCGGGGAGTCAGGGCGAGCAGTACTTC. Residues: CASSLSGSQGEQYF.